This T cell receptor beta chain came from a study of T cell clonality in common variable immunodeficiency. Study-wide points: TCRbeta clonality was increased in CVID versus healthy controls. T cell subpopulation sequencing would be needed to explain CVID clonality. Common variable immunodeficiency TCR beta sequences reportedly had fewer deletions and N-nucleotide insertions.

On this clone: Its antigen is not known. The missing CDR3 end, 3 residues past where the read stops, is filled in from the germline J gene.

The CDR3 is 14 residues long. Germline V gene lookup returns CDR1 LNHDA and CDR2 SQIVND (reference sequence). The ends were cut back, 8 bases at V and 7 bases at J, with 18 bases in the middle. TCRdb's copy holds only in-frame clones and misses some; the assay was immunoSEQ multiplex PCR. The specimen has around 42,000 clones, none found just once. V and J are TRBV19 and TRBJ1-5, with a weak D call TRBD1 (5 bases). This TCR was sampled from a human donor with common variable immunodeficiency. Sequenced material: peripheral blood mononuclear cells. The CDR3 region is CASLGEGYYQPQHF. The DNA read from the CDR3 is TGTGCCAGTCTTGGCGAGGGGTATTACCAGCCC.